The 29 T cell receptor beta chains below all came from one sample that was sequenced in a study of read filtering for tumor transcriptome and immune sequencing. The library was built from 400 ng RNA with molecular barcoded adaptors for alpha/delta and beta/gamma chains. TCRdb passed the reads through MiXCR, listing each CDR3 protein once. This table has tens of thousands of distinct CDR3 sequences, around a fifth appearing once. Sequencing input: a population of CD138-negative cells sorted from bone marrow. These receptors were collected from a donor aged 40 or older with multiple myeloma.

V gene TRBV10-3 combines with J gene TRBJ2-1, with a possible D match to TRBD2 (5 bases). V was clipped by 3 bases and J by 5 bases, with 17 bases between them. The CDR3 loop spans 16 amino acids. The germline gives CDR1 ENHRY, CDR2 SYGVKD. The CDR3 coding sequence is TGTGCCATCAGTGAACTGGGGAAGCAGACTAACAATGAGCAGTTCTTC. This translates into CAISELGKQTNNEQFF.

Ten or more counts support this clonotype. The rearrangement links TRBV10-2 to TRBJ2-7, with D perhaps assigned TRBD1 or TRBD2 (5 bases each). The V end was cut by 5 bases, the J end by 12 bases, with 23 bases between. Germline loops: CDR1 WSHSY, CDR2 SAAADI. The CDR3 extends over 14 amino acids. CDR3 protein: CASSKRGGVNLWYF. CDR3 sequence (DNA): TGCGCCAGCAGTAAGAGGGGCGGAGTAAATTTGTGGTACTTC.

The genes are TRBV12-3 or TRBV12-4 and TRBJ2-5; TRBD1 is a possible D gene (6 bases). V lost 2 bases and J lost 4, with 20 bases in between. This CDR3 has 17 amino acids. CDR3 bases: TGTGCCAGCAGTTTAATATTGGGGGCCCACGCGGGAGAGACCCAGTACTTC. Its translation is CASSLILGAHAGETQYF.

This clonotype was recorded many times. The chain carries TRBV29-1 and TRBJ2-3, with D possibly matching TRBD2 (6 bases). From germline, CDR1 is SQVTM and CDR2 ANQGSEA. This CDR3 contains 13 residues. The CDR3 DNA reads as TGCACCTTCCGGGGGACCGACACAGATACGCAGTATTTT. Amino acid sequence: CTFRGTDTDTQYF.

Ten or more counts support this clonotype. The rearrangement uses TRBV5-1 and TRBJ1-1; 7 nucleotides align to TRBD1. Unmatched junction bases numbered 11, after V lost 5 bases and J lost 10 bases. This CDR3 spans 13 amino acids. CDR1 SGHRS and CDR2 YFSETQ come from the germline V gene. The CDR3 DNA is TGCGCCAGCAGAGACGAGACAGGGTCTGCAGCTTTCTTT. This encodes CASRDETGSAAFF.

This chain uses TRBV28 with TRBJ1-2, with D perhaps matching TRBD1 (5 bases). The ends were cut back, 6 bases at V and 2 bases at J, with 16 bases in the middle. This CDR3 spans 15 amino acids. Germline-derived CDR1 and CDR2 are MDHEN and SYDVKM. The CDR3, as DNA: TGTGCCAGCAGACCCACTGGAAGGGGCAACTATGGCTACACCTTC. The encoded protein is CASRPTGRGNYGYTF.

This clonotype was detected only a few times. The rearrangement joins TRBV28 to TRBJ2-3; TRBD2 matches 9 bases. V lost 4 bases and J lost 0; bases outside the gene matches: 17. This CDR3 region has 20 residues. The germline V gene has CDR1 MDHEN and CDR2 SYDVKM. Written as DNA, the CDR3 is TGTGCCAGCAGTTCTCCTTTAGCGGGGGAGATTATTACTAGCACAGATACGCAGTATTTT. Translation gives CASSSPLAGEIITSTDTQYF. Full variable domain (rest looked up from reference TRBV28 and TRBJ2-3): DVKVTQSSRYLVKRTGEKVFLECVQDMDHENMFWYRQDPGLGLRLIYFSYDVKMKEKGDIPEGYSVSREKKERFSLILESASTNQTSMYLCASSSPLAGEIITSTDTQYFGPGTRLTVL.

This clonotype has at least ten counts. The J gene is TRBJ2-1, the V gene TRBV30; 10 bases map to TRBD2. V was pared by 1 base and J by 4 bases, with 7 bases of the junction left unmatched. Germline V CDR1 and CDR2: GTSNPN, SVGIG (reference sequence). The length of the CDR3 is 16 residues. The CDR3 loop is CAWSAITSGAYNEQFF. The DNA for the CDR3 is TGTGCCTGGAGTGCCATCACTAGCGGGGCTTACAATGAGCAGTTCTTC. Looking up the rest from reference TRBV30 and TRBJ2-1 gives the full variable domain: SQTIHQWPATLVQPVGSPLSLECTVEGTSNPNLYWYRQAAGRGLQLLFYSVGIGQISSEVPQNLSASRPQDRQFILSSKKLLLSDSGFYLCAWSAITSGAYNEQFFGPGTRLTVL.

Many counts were recorded for this clonotype. The CDR3, as DNA: TGCGCCAGCAGCTTGAACGCGGAATCCACCGGGGAGCTGTTTTTT. Its translation: CASSLNAESTGELFF. The chain joins TRBV5-1 to TRBJ2-2; D is ambiguous. The germline V gene encodes CDR1 SGHRS and CDR2 YFSETQ. CDR3 size: 15 residues. Deletions cut 1 base from V and 4 bases from J, with 11 bases between. The full variable domain, rest sourced from reference TRBV5-1 and TRBJ2-2, is KAGVTQTPRYLIKTRGQQVTLSCSPISGHRSVSWYQQTPGQGLQFLFEYFSETQRNKGNFPGRFSGRQFSNSRSEMNVSTLELGDSALYLCASSLNAESTGELFFGEGSRLTVL.

This clonotype was found many times. V gene TRBV6-2 or TRBV6-3 combines with J gene TRBJ2-3; 10 positions agree with TRBD2. V lost 10 bases and J lost 2; bases outside the gene matches: 6. Looked up from germline, CDR1 is MNHEY and CDR2 is SVGEGT. This CDR3 is built from 14 residues. CDR3 protein: CATRTSGTTDTQYF. For the CDR3, the DNA is TGTGCCACAAGGACTAGCGGCACCACAGATACGCAGTATTTT.

This clonotype came up many times. The chain combines TRBV5-1 with TRBJ2-3; D call uncertain. Germline V gene sequence: CDR1 SGHRS, CDR2 YFSETQ. This CDR3 has 15 amino acids. The V end was cut by 0 bases, the J end by 0 bases, with 8 bases between. The CDR3 nucleotides read TGCGCCAGCAGCTTGGGCTTGCCTAGCACAGATACGCAGTATTTT. It yields the protein CASSLGLPSTDTQYF. Supplemented by reference TRBV5-1 and TRBJ2-3, the full variable domain reads KAGVTQTPRYLIKTRGQQVTLSCSPISGHRSVSWYQQTPGQGLQFLFEYFSETQRNKGNFPGRFSGRQFSNSRSEMNVSTLELGDSALYLCASSLGLPSTDTQYFGPGTRLTVL.

This clonotype was counted many times. V usage is TRBV5-1 and J usage is TRBJ1-5, with no clear D. The V gene lost 2 bases and the J gene lost 5 bases, with 8 bases spanning the gap. The V gene's germline CDR1 is SGHRS and CDR2 YFSETQ. There are 13 residues in the CDR3. CDR3 bases: TGCGCCAGCAGCTTAGGAGGTTATCAGCCCCAGCATTTT. Encoded protein: CASSLGGYQPQHF.

CDR3 in amino acids: CASSPYGEGEKLFF. The CDR3 coding sequence is TGTGCCAGCAGTCCGTACGGGGAGGGGGAAAAACTGTTTTTT. The V call is TRBV12-3 or TRBV12-4, the J call TRBJ1-4; perhaps TRBD1 as D (5 bases). This CDR3 has 14 residues. The V end lost 5 bases, the J end lost 8 bases, and 15 bases lay between the germline ends.

The V gene is TRBV5-1, the J gene TRBJ2-3; 8 nucleotides align to TRBD1. Trimming at V came to 3 bases and at J to 1 base, leaving 4 bases not matched to a gene. The CDR3 has 15 amino acids. Germline loops: CDR1 SGHRS, CDR2 YFSETQ. Here the CDR3 DNA reads TGCGCCAGCAGCTCGACAGGGGCACGCACAGATACGCAGTATTTT. Translated: CASSSTGARTDTQYF.

About this clonotype itself: Compared with germline, one end of the junction differs, possibly owing to a read error. The chain couples TRBV5-1 to TRBJ1-1; D might be TRBD1 (5 bases). The CDR3 extends over 13 amino acids. CDR1 and CDR2 from the germline V gene are SGHRS and YFSETQ. The CDR3 DNA reads as TGCGCCAGCAGCTCCGGGGCTCTCATTGAAGTTTTCTTT. Translation gives CASSSGALIEVFF. Full variable domain (remainder filled in from reference TRBV5-1 and TRBJ1-1): KAGVTQTPRYLIKTRGQQVTLSCSPISGHRSVSWYQQTPGQGLQFLFEYFSETQRNKGNFPGRFSGRQFSNSRSEMNVSTLELGDSALYLCASSSGALIEVFFGQGTRLTVV.

The chain carries TRBV12-3 or TRBV12-4 and TRBJ1-2; TRBD1 is a possible D gene (6 bases). Deletions cut 5 bases from V and 3 bases from J, with 13 bases between. The CDR3 covers 14 residues. Here the CDR3 DNA reads TGTGCCAGCAGTGAACAGGGCGGCTACTATGGCTACACCTTC. Its protein product is CASSEQGGYYGYTF.

The chain links TRBV18 to TRBJ1-2, with 9 bases fitting TRBD1. The CDR3 extends over 17 amino acids. CDR1 is KGHSH, CDR2 LQKENI, per germline. The V gene end was trimmed by 5 bases and the J gene end by 2 bases; junction bases not matched to a gene: 12. CDR3 in amino acids: CASSSQVAGTGNYGYTF. CDR3 sequence (DNA): TGTGCCAGCTCATCGCAGGTAGCCGGGACAGGGAACTATGGCTACACCTTC.

This clonotype was recorded many times. In DNA form, the CDR3 reads TGTGCCAGCAGCAAAGCCCCGTATAGCAATCAGCCCCAGCATTTT. The encoded protein is CASSKAPYSNQPQHF. The chain couples TRBV11-2 to TRBJ1-5; no reliable D call. The germline V and J ends were trimmed by 5 bases and 0 bases, with 11 bases remaining between them. CDR1 is SGHAT and CDR2 is FQNNGV in the germline V gene. The CDR3 sequence is 15 residues long.

Concerning this clonotype: A clone one base away is much larger, so this may be a read error. CDR3 nucleotides: TGTGCCAGCAGTTACTCGGGCGGGGAAGGTTACGAGCTGTACTTC. It translates to CASSYSGGEGYELYF. V gene TRBV6-2 or TRBV6-3 combines with J gene TRBJ2-7, with a tentative D call TRBD2 (6 bases). This CDR3 is built from 15 residues. Germline-derived CDR1 and CDR2 are MNHEY and SVGEGT.

The chain combines TRBV28 with TRBJ1-1, with 8 bases identical to TRBD1. Germline V gives CDR1 MDHEN, CDR2 SYDVKM. This CDR3 has 16 amino acids. V trimming: 3 bases; J trimming: 2 bases; junction bases outside the gene matches: 8. The chain's CDR3 is CASSFPAGGGNTEAFF. The CDR3 region has the DNA TGTGCCAGCAGTTTCCCTGCAGGGGGCGGAAACACTGAAGCTTTCTTT.

This clonotype has a count of ten or more. This chain links TRBV10-1 with TRBJ2-3; 14 bases match TRBD2. Germline CDR1 reads WNHNN; CDR2 reads SYGVQD (reference sequence). With V trimmed by 4 bases and J by 2 bases, 8 bases remained unmatched. This CDR3 spans 18 amino acids. CDR3 nucleotides: TGCGCCAGCAGTGGGGGACTAGCGGGGGCCGGAGCCACAGATACGCAGTATTTT. As protein: CASSGGLAGAGATDTQYF.

This clonotype has more than one count but fewer than ten. The V and J genes are TRBV2 and TRBJ2-7; tentative D call: TRBD1 (6 bases). Trimming pared 5 bases from V and 5 bases from J, leaving 19 bases between. The CDR3 is 15 amino acids. CDR1 and CDR2 from the germline V gene are SNHLY and FYNNEI. This CDR3 reads CASSRTALVVHEQYF. The CDR3 DNA follows: TGTGCCAGCAGTAGGACAGCCCTCGTGGTCCACGAGCAGTACTTC.

This clonotype was detected ten times or more. The chain links TRBV5-1 to TRBJ2-5, with 12 bases identical to TRBD1. This CDR3 comprises 15 residues. CDR1 is SGHRS and CDR2 is YFSETQ in the germline V gene. Trimming took 6 bases from V and 5 from J; bases not matched to a gene: 8. The CDR3 DNA sequence: TGCGCCAGCAACCGGGACAGGGGGCTCCGGGAGACCCAGTACTTC. Its protein is CASNRDRGLRETQYF.

This clonotype was recorded at least ten times. The chain combines TRBV9 with TRBJ2-1; 10 nucleotides line up with TRBD2. V dropped 4 bases and J dropped 6; count of bases not matched to a gene: 13. In germline, CDR1 is SGDLS, CDR2 YYNGEE. This CDR3 has 17 residues. The CDR3 DNA reads as TGTGCCAGCAGCTCGGGGTTGAGCGGGGGGGCGATCAATGAGCAGTTCTTC. Translation gives CASSSGLSGGAINEQFF.

This clonotype was detected only once. At one boundary the junction diverges from the germline segment, which might be a read error. This chain uses TRBV12-3 or TRBV12-4 with TRBJ2-3; 9 nucleotides match TRBD1. The CDR3 is made up of 15 amino acids. The CDR3: CASSPGTGLTDTQYF. As DNA, the CDR3 is TGCGCCAGCAGTCCAGGGACAGGGCTCACAGATACGCAGTATTTT.

This clonotype was seen at least ten times. V usage is TRBV19 and J usage is TRBJ2-1; 8 positions agree with TRBD1. Germline values: CDR1 LNHDA, CDR2 SQIVND (reference sequence). Trimming took 7 bases from V and 8 from J; bases not matched to a gene: 4. The CDR3 length is 12 residues. Here the CDR3 DNA reads TGTGCCAGTACCGACAGGGGAGATGAGCAGTTCTTC. Its protein product is CASTDRGDEQFF.

Many counts were recorded for this clonotype. This chain connects TRBV7-9 to TRBJ1-1, with a tentative D call TRBD1 (6 bases). The CDR3 sequence is 11 residues long. V was shortened by 8 bases and J by 4 bases, with 8 bases between the two germline ends. Germline V lookup: CDR1 SEHNR, CDR2 FQNEAQ (reference sequence). The CDR3 coding sequence is TGTGCCAGCGAGGGGGGCACTGAAGCTTTCTTT. Translating gives CASEGGTEAFF.

There are many counts of this clonotype. The chain couples TRBV5-1 to TRBJ2-3; D remains unclear. V dropped 5 bases and J dropped 2 bases, with 9 bases sitting between them. Germline V lookup: CDR1 SGHRS, CDR2 YFSETQ. The length of the CDR3 is 13 residues. The DNA of the CDR3 is TGCGCCAGCAGAAAGGCAGCCACAGATACGCAGTATTTT. Protein product: CASRKAATDTQYF. Complete variable domain (other parts from reference TRBV5-1 and TRBJ2-3): KAGVTQTPRYLIKTRGQQVTLSCSPISGHRSVSWYQQTPGQGLQFLFEYFSETQRNKGNFPGRFSGRQFSNSRSEMNVSTLELGDSALYLCASRKAATDTQYFGPGTRLTVL.

Details on this clonotype: One base away lies a much larger clone, so this may be a sequencing read error. The chain joins TRBV4-1 to TRBJ1-5, with unresolved D. Germline CDR1 MGHRA, CDR2 YSYEKL. This CDR3 contains 13 residues. V lost 0 bases and J 7 bases, leaving 7 bases between the germline ends. The CDR3 loop reads CASSQDRRQPQHF. The CDR3 DNA follows: TGCGCCAGCAGCCAAGATAGGAGGCAGCCCCAGCATTTT.